Each of the 14 T cell receptor beta chains below was sequenced from the same sample in a study of T cell changes during pregnancy in multiple sclerosis. Assay used: immunoSEQ multiplex PCR; TCRdb lists only in-frame clones, some missing. Of 75,000 to 95,000 clones in the sample, under 95% are singletons; the top ten hold 1.5% to 1.7%. The specimen comprised peripheral blood, sampled in the first trimester of pregnancy. Every receptor here comes from a female donor with multiple sclerosis, enrolled in a pregnancy study.

In its sample, this clone was seen a few times. V gene TRBV9 combines with J gene TRBJ1-4; perhaps TRBD1 as D (6 bases). This CDR3 has 16 residues. Germline-derived CDR1 and CDR2 are SGDLS and YYNGEE. With 0 bases removed from V and 7 bases from J, the gap between germline ends came to 16 bases. The CDR3 region has the DNA TGTGCCAGCAGCGTAGGTGGGGGCCGGTTTGGTGAAAAACTGTTTTTT. Amino acids: CASSVGGGRFGEKLFF.

This chain joins TRBV27 and TRBJ2-3; possibly TRBD2 for D (6 bases). This CDR3 region has 15 residues. Germline V gives CDR1 MNHEY, CDR2 SMNVEV (reference sequence). Trimming shortened V by 5 bases and J by 1 base, and 13 bases separated the two germline ends. The CDR3 region is CASSLSPSGTDTQYF. The DNA of the CDR3 is TGTGCCAGCAGTCTAAGCCCTAGCGGCACAGATACGCAGTATTTT.

This chain connects TRBV30 to TRBJ1-1; no clear D. The CDR3 covers 15 residues. The V gene's germline CDR1 is GTSNPN and CDR2 SVGIG (reference sequence). V was cut by 1 base and J by 1 base, with 13 bases left in between. The CDR3 loop is CAWSDLGVWNTEAFF. The CDR3 DNA reads TGTGCCTGGAGTGATCTAGGAGTATGGAACACTGAAGCTTTCTTT.

This clone was found once. The V call is TRBV19, the J call TRBJ1-5; D possibly corresponds to TRBD1 (5 bases). Germline values: CDR1 LNHDA, CDR2 SQIVND (reference sequence). The CDR3 consists of 14 residues. Trimming left V 7 bases short and J 3 bases short, with 13 bases between. The DNA for the CDR3 is TGTGCCAGTACTAGGGGAAGGATCAATCAGCCCCAGCATTTT. Translating it yields CASTRGRINQPQHF. Together with reference TRBV19 and TRBJ1-5, the CDR3 gives the full variable domain: DGGITQSPKYLFRKEGQNVTLSCEQNLNHDAMYWYRQDPGQGLRLIYYSQIVNDFQKGDIAEGYSVSREKKESFPLTVTSAQKNPTAFYLCASTRGRINQPQHFGDGTRLSIL.

The chain couples TRBV5-6 to TRBJ1-2; D is ambiguous. This CDR3 comprises 13 residues. Trimming took off 0 bases at V and 0 bases at J, with 3 bases between the two ends. CDR1 is SGHDT, CDR2 YYEEEE, per germline. CDR3 residues: CASSLVTNYGYTF. CDR3 coding DNA: TGTGCCAGCAGCTTGGTTACTAACTATGGCTACACCTTC.

The rearrangement joins TRBV4-1 to TRBJ1-2; unclear D gene. Trimming took 0 bases from V and 6 from J, leaving 17 bases between them. Per the germline V gene, CDR1 is MGHRA and CDR2 is YSYEKL. The length of the CDR3 is 16 residues. Here the CDR3 reads CASSQDTAKGGHGYTF. The CDR3 coding sequence is TGCGCCAGCAGCCAAGATACGGCCAAGGGAGGTCATGGCTACACCTTC.

The rearrangement joins TRBV5-8 to TRBJ2-7, with TRBD1 as a possible D gene (6 bases). The CDR3 spans 15 residues. V lost 3 bases and J 1 base, leaving 14 bases between the germline ends. Per the germline V gene, CDR1 is SGHTS and CDR2 is YDEGEE. CDR3: CASSWDTGISYEQYF. Written as DNA, the CDR3 is TGTGCCAGCAGCTGGGACACGGGGATTTCCTACGAGCAGTACTTC.

V and J are TRBV19 and TRBJ1-1, with 9 nucleotides matching TRBD1. The CDR3 is made up of 16 amino acids. Trimming removed 3 bases from V and 5 bases from J; junction bases left unmatched: 10. Germline V CDR1 and CDR2: LNHDA, SQIVND (reference sequence). CDR3 region: CASSMGDRVLGTEAFF. The CDR3, as DNA: TGTGCCAGTAGTATGGGGGACAGGGTTTTGGGTACTGAAGCTTTCTTT.

The gene calls are TRBV7-2 and TRBJ1-5; 9 nucleotides line up with TRBD1. Germline V gives CDR1 SGHTA, CDR2 FQGNSA. The CDR3 loop spans 15 amino acids. Trimming cost V 3 bases and J 4 bases; bases outside gene matches: 4. The CDR3 here is CASSLGQGPNQPQHF. Here the CDR3 DNA reads TGTGCCAGCAGCTTGGGACAGGGTCCAAATCAGCCCCAGCATTTT.

CDR3 protein: CASLHRGPYEQYF. CDR3 DNA: TGTGCCAGCCTCCACAGGGGGCCCTACGAGCAGTACTTC. The chain combines TRBV21-1 with TRBJ2-7; TRBD1, the D gene given by the table, was not confirmed from the DNA. TRBV21-1 is given as a pseudogene. The CDR3 runs to 13 residues.

V usage is TRBV27 and J usage is TRBJ2-7, with 7 bases matching TRBD2. The CDR3 consists of 15 residues. The germline gives CDR1 MNHEY, CDR2 SMNVEV (reference sequence). V lost 4 bases and J lost 2; bases outside the gene matches: 8. The CDR3 loop is CASSYGGGIAYEQYF. The DNA for the CDR3 is TGTGCCAGCAGTTATGGCGGGGGAATAGCCTACGAGCAGTACTTC.

The J gene is TRBJ2-1, the V gene TRBV5-1, with a tentative D call TRBD1 (6 bases). In germline, CDR1 is SGHRS, CDR2 YFSETQ. Trimming removed 4 bases from V and 9 bases from J, with 14 bases in between. The CDR3 loop spans 13 amino acids. DNA for the CDR3: TGCGCCAGCAGCGAGGACAGTTCTCGTGAGCAGTTCTTC. Translation gives CASSEDSSREQFF.

The V and J genes are TRBV15 and TRBJ2-4, with 14 bases fitting TRBD2. This CDR3 is built from 21 residues. After removal of 0 bases from V and 4 bases from J, the junction contained 14 bases not matched to a gene. Germline V lookup: CDR1 LNHNV, CDR2 YYDKDF (reference sequence). CDR3 loop: CATSRDLTGTSGRGTKNIQYF. The DNA of the CDR3 is TGTGCCACCAGCAGAGATCTCACCGGGACTAGCGGGAGAGGAACAAAAAACATTCAGTACTTC.

The chain employs TRBV5-1 and TRBJ2-1, with 10 bases fitting TRBD2. V trimming: 7 bases; J trimming: 10 bases; junction bases outside the gene matches: 8. Per germline, CDR1 SGHRS and CDR2 YFSETQ. This CDR3 region has 13 residues. CDR3 bases: TGCGCCAGCGGGGCTAGCGGGAGCTGGGAGCAGTTCTTC. Its translation: CASGASGSWEQFF.